One and the same sample provided the 6 T cell receptor beta chains below, sequenced in a study of blood T cell repertoires in COVID-19. Produced via immunoSEQ multiplex PCR; TCRdb's table is partial and in-frame only. The profile shows some 180,000 clones, 75% to 90% of them singletons. Source material: peripheral blood. These receptors originate from a man between 60 and 75 years old with acute or convalescent COVID-19.

The chain links TRBV6-4 to TRBJ1-5, with 8 bases identical to TRBD1. The CDR3 covers 17 residues. Per germline, CDR1 MRHNA and CDR2 SNTAGT. The trim removed 2 bases at V and 1 base at J, leaving 7 bases unmatched. This chain's CDR3 is CASSDTWTGTSNQPQHF. The CDR3 DNA sequence: TGTGCCAGCAGTGACACTTGGACAGGGACCAGCAATCAGCCCCAGCATTTT.

The chain links TRBV6-5 to TRBJ2-7; TRBD1 is a possible D gene (5 bases). Germline CDR1 reads MNHEY; CDR2 reads SVGAGI. The CDR3 covers 14 residues. V was cut by 4 bases and J by 3 bases, with 13 bases left in between. The CDR3 is CASSWADNYYEQYF. In nucleotides, the CDR3 is TGTGCCAGCAGTTGGGCGGACAATTACTACGAGCAGTACTTC.

This clone was counted once. V usage is TRBV5-4 and J usage is TRBJ2-7, with 11 bases fitting TRBD2. The length of the CDR3 is 17 residues. With V trimmed by 0 bases and J by 4 bases, 9 bases remained unmatched. Germline loops: CDR1 SGHNT, CDR2 YYREEE (reference sequence). CDR3 protein: CASSLGQLAGAKYEQYF. DNA for the CDR3: TGTGCCAGCAGCTTGGGGCAACTAGCGGGGGCGAAATACGAGCAGTACTTC.

The J gene is TRBJ1-2, the V gene TRBV25-1; D is perhaps TRBD1 (6 bases). V lost 1 base to trimming and J lost 4 bases, with 16 bases between them. The length of the CDR3 is 16 residues. Germline V gene data show CDR1 as MGHDK and CDR2 as SYGVNS. The CDR3 loop is CASSELGAGDVYGYTF. In DNA form, the CDR3 reads TGTGCCAGCAGTGAATTAGGGGCAGGGGACGTCTATGGCTACACCTTC.

About this clone itself: This same CDR3 is encoded by further DNA sequences in the sample. This chain links TRBV5-5 with TRBJ2-2; TRBD1 aligns across 9 bases. Per the germline V gene, CDR1 is SGHKS and CDR2 is YYEKEE (reference sequence). The CDR3 loop spans 15 amino acids. V trimming: 5 bases; J trimming: 0 bases; junction bases outside the gene matches: 2. This chain's CDR3 is CASRQGASNTGELFF. CDR3 DNA: TGTGCCAGCAGACAGGGGGCCTCGAACACCGGGGAGCTGTTTTTT.

This chain joins TRBV4-1 and TRBJ1-5, with 7 bases that match TRBD1. The germline CDR1 and CDR2 sequences are MGHRA and YSYEKL. This CDR3 is 16 amino acids long. Unmatched junction bases numbered 8, after V lost 4 bases and J lost 2 bases. In DNA, the CDR3 is TGCGCCAGCAGCCCCGGACAGGTAAAGGGCAATCAGCCCCAGCATTTT. It is translated as CASSPGQVKGNQPQHF.